This TCR beta chain is from a study of cytomegalovirus exposure and HLA in healthy donors (dated by TCRdb to 2015 to 2018). For the study in its entirety: According to a later analysis, one platform produced both the roughly 130 validation repertoires and the roughly 660 repertoires of the first cohort. A separate validation cohort of about 110 different subjects was used in addition to the 666-subject first cohort. The study aimed to test whether cataloging public T cell receptors could reveal signatures of past pathogen exposure. To predict cytomegalovirus infection status, the study combined high-throughput TCR immunosequencing, statistical association of individual TCRs with disease status, and machine learning. Summary of the overall study and its limitations: The classifier was reported to diagnose cytomegalovirus status with high specificity and sensitivity in both the original and validation cohorts. Subsequent analysis determined that TCRs grouped into clusters in the first cohort also showed a tendency toward co-occurrence across the 120 or so validation repertoires, and 94% of cluster scores exceeded 0. Most TCR sequences were seen in very few donors, while some public TCRs were found in many individuals. All 120 or so repertoires were used to score co-occurrence in the validation cohort in a later analysis, because that analysis had no HLA typing for the cohort. The study gave a list of roughly 150 TCR beta chains associated with cytomegalovirus. In vitro tests confirmed that a few of the cytomegalovirus-associated TCR beta chains recognize cytomegalovirus antigens. The authors suggested that the approach could potentially be extended to other disease states and immunological phenotypes.

Notes on this clone: The specificity of this receptor is unknown. Base qualities are not provided; no much larger clone lies one nucleotide away.

The donors were included in the validation cohort of 120 subjects, a group kept apart from the approximately 700-subject first cohort. V gives up 7 bases and J gives up 0 bases, and the segment between their germline ends measures 10 bases. Counted from cysteine to phenylalanine, this CDR3 has 14 amino acids. The entry retains the CDR3 DNA only, 42 bases that are in frame from base 1. CDR1 SNHLY and CDR2 FYNNEI were looked up in the germline V gene. Library creation used the immunoSEQ multiplex PCR assay. Per the source publication's procedure: A statistical classification framework was developed to diagnose cytomegalovirus status using the catalog of TCR beta chain sequences. TCRdb carries this immuneACCESS record with in-frame sequences only. Its versions omit some clonotypes, under half of them owing to an unresolved V gene in the studies checked, with the rest unexplained. The DNA gave D and trimming, while V, J and clone size come from that table. The sample data list 120,000 or so clones, and 70% to 90% of these were observed just once. Under 2% of the sample belongs to the ten largest clones.

The sequence joins TRBV2 to TRBJ2-1; D gene: possibly TRBD2, on 6 matching bases. The sequenced sample consisted of PBMCs. This receptor was identified in a woman aged 18-29 years in good health and CMV-seronegative. The CDR3 region reads CASMVAVSYNEQFF. The nucleotide sequence is TGTGCCAGCATGGTAGCGGTCTCCTACAATGAGCAGTTCTTC.